The clone carrying this T cell receptor beta chain was seen many times. The antigen is undetermined. The time point denotes: patch test 2, 6 weeks after DPC sensitization. Documented treatment: therapeutic diphenylcyclopropenone sensitization with weekly scalp DPC. V shed 4 bases and J shed 5 bases, with 15 bases lying between them. The CDR3 consists of 14 residues. CDR1 and CDR2 from the germline V gene are SSHAT and FNYEAQ (reference sequence). Each CDR3 protein is one row after TCRdb ran MiXCR on the RACE reads. The sample holds roughly 40,000 distinct CDR3 sequences, more than 8.5% seen once. This record comes from a study of human T cells and chemical hapten exposure. Regarding the study as a whole: DPC sensitization did not alter TCRs above 1 in 1000 frequency.

The chain links TRBV7-7 to TRBJ2-7, with D perhaps TRBD1 (6 bases). Here the sequenced sample was whole blood, taken in connection with sensitization to the hapten diphenylcyclopropenone (DPC). The source of this sequence is a woman in her 40s with alopecia areata. Some clones in this sample may be carry-over from other donors' samples. CDR3 sequence reads: CASSSGQPGHEQYF. In DNA, the CDR3 is TGTGCCAGCAGCTCTGGACAGCCAGGCCACGAGCAGTACTTC. Using reference TRBV7-7 and TRBJ2-7 for the parts outside the CDR3, the full variable domain is GAGVSQSPRYKVTKRGQDVTLRCDPISSHATLYWYQQALGQGPEFLTYFNYEAQPDKSGLPSDRFSAERPEGSISTLTIQRTEQRDSAMYRCASSSGQPGHEQYFGPGTRLTVT.